The 26 T cell receptor beta chains listed next were all sequenced from one sample in a study of monozygotic twins with cystic fibrosis. Measured with immunoSEQ multiplex PCR; TCRdb has only the in-frame clones, and not every one. The repertoire holds roughly 940 clones, with approximately 93% as singletons. Sequencing was carried out using blood. These receptors all come from a boy younger than 18 with cystic fibrosis.

The V and J genes are TRBV7-6 and TRBJ1-1; D is possibly TRBD1 (6 bases). CDR3 length: 17 residues. Germline CDR1 SGHVS, CDR2 FNYEAQ. The V and J ends lost 4 bases and 2 bases respectively, with 20 bases between them. The CDR3 loop is CASSSDRTSGINTEAFF. CDR3 bases: TGTGCCAGCAGCTCAGACAGGACTTCGGGTATCAACACTGAAGCTTTCTTT.

The chain recombines TRBV5-6 with TRBJ2-3; unclear D gene. CDR3 length: 14 residues. The germline gives CDR1 SGHDT, CDR2 YYEEEE. The ends were cut back, 4 bases at V and 0 bases at J, with 9 bases in the middle. DNA of the CDR3: TGTGCCAGCAGCATGGGAAGTAGCACAGATACGCAGTATTTT. It yields the protein CASSMGSSTDTQYF.

The gene calls are TRBV9 and TRBJ2-7; either TRBD1 or TRBD2 may supply D (5 bases each). The V end lost 3 bases, the J end lost 5 bases, and 18 bases lay between the germline ends. CDR1 SGDLS and CDR2 YYNGEE come from the germline V gene. The CDR3 sequence is 15 residues long. As DNA, the CDR3 is TGTGCCAGCAGCGCGAGCCCAGGGACGGTGAACGAGCAGTACTTC. The encoded protein is CASSASPGTVNEQYF.

J is TRBJ2-3 and V is TRBV14; 8 positions agree with TRBD2. CDR3 length equals 17 residues. Germline V gene lookup returns CDR1 SGHDN and CDR2 FVKESK. V lost 5 bases and J lost 8; bases outside the gene matches: 18. This CDR3 is CASSDPSSAGGRVTQYF. The CDR3 coding sequence is TGTGCCAGCAGCGATCCCTCCAGCGCGGGGGGCAGGGTTACGCAGTATTTT.

The chain is built from TRBV7-6 and TRBJ1-2; perhaps TRBD1 as D (6 bases). Germline V gene sequence: CDR1 SGHVS, CDR2 FNYEAQ. The V end was cut by 4 bases, the J end by 4 bases, with 16 bases between. The CDR3 runs to 15 residues. In DNA, the CDR3 is TGTGCCAGCAGCTCAAGGGGGGGAACACCCTATGGCTACACCTTC. It specifies CASSSRGGTPYGYTF.

The chain combines TRBV11-2 with TRBJ2-7; 7 bases line up with TRBD2. V lost 0 bases and J lost 3; bases outside the gene matches: 8. The V gene's germline CDR1 is SGHAT and CDR2 FQNNGV. The CDR3 covers 16 residues. The CDR3 nucleotides read TGTGCCAGCAGCTTAGAGGATGGGGGGGTGGTCTACGAGCAGTACTTC. Protein: CASSLEDGGVVYEQYF.

The chain uses TRBV6-1 and TRBJ2-5; D possibly corresponds to TRBD2 (6 bases). The CDR3 consists of 13 residues. V was trimmed by 6 bases and J by 5 bases, leaving 13 bases between them. Germline V CDR1 and CDR2: MNHNS, SASEGT. The CDR3 spells CASRVGLWETQYF. Written as DNA, the CDR3 is TGTGCCAGCAGGGTGGGACTCTGGGAGACCCAGTACTTC.

This rearrangement joins TRBV9 to TRBJ2-3, with 11 bases matching TRBD2. V shed 2 bases and J 4 bases; nucleotides not matched to a gene: 3. This CDR3 contains 15 residues. Germline values: CDR1 SGDLS, CDR2 YYNGEE. Here the CDR3 DNA reads TGTGCCAGCAGCGTCACTAGCGGGGGTGCAGATACGCAGTATTTT. Amino acids: CASSVTSGGADTQYF. The variable domain in full, with the rest retrieved from reference TRBV9 and TRBJ2-3, is DSGVTQTPKHLITATGQRVTLRCSPRSGDLSVYWYQQSLDQGLQFLIQYYNGEERAKGNILERFSAQQFPDLHSELNLSSLELGDSALYFCASSVTSGGADTQYFGPGTRLTVL.

This chain connects TRBV30 to TRBJ1-4; unclear D gene. Germline CDR1 GTSNPN, CDR2 SVGIG (reference sequence). Trimming removed 1 base at V and 3 bases at J, with 9 bases between. The CDR3 has 14 amino acids. The CDR3 loop reads CAWSENTANEKLFF. The CDR3 nucleotides are TGTGCCTGGAGTGAGAATACGGCTAATGAAAAACTGTTTTTT.

This sequence joins TRBV2 and TRBJ1-5, with TRBD1 identical over 8 bases. Trimming removed 8 bases from V and 5 bases from J; junction bases left unmatched: 8. Germline values: CDR1 SNHLY, CDR2 FYNNEI. The CDR3 loop spans 14 amino acids. CDR3 sequence (DNA): TGTGCCAGCGCCGGTGGACAGGGATATCAGCCCCAGCATTTT. It yields the protein CASAGGQGYQPQHF. The full variable domain, its missing parts supplied by reference TRBV2 and TRBJ1-5, is EPEVTQTPSHQVTQMGQEVILRCVPISNHLYFYWYRQILGQKVEFLVSFYNNEISEKSEIFDDQFSVERPDGSNFTLKIRSTKLEDSAMYFCASAGGQGYQPQHFGDGTRLSIL.

The CDR3 DNA follows: TGTGCCAGCAGCCCTGTTGGGGGTACTGAAGCTTTCTTT. Protein sequence: CASSPVGGTEAFF. J is TRBJ1-1 and V is TRBV7-9; a possible D gene is TRBD1 (5 bases). The V and J ends lost 5 bases and 5 bases respectively, with 12 bases between them. The CDR3 is made up of 13 amino acids. Germline lookup yields CDR1 SEHNR and CDR2 FQNEAQ (reference sequence).

The gene calls are TRBV18 and TRBJ2-5, with D unresolved. Per germline, CDR1 KGHSH and CDR2 LQKENI. The V and J ends lost 4 bases and 1 base respectively, with 1 base between them. CDR3 length: 11 amino acids. CDR3 in amino acids: CASSLQETQYF. The DNA of the CDR3 is TGTGCCAGCTCACTCCAAGAGACCCAGTACTTC.

The chain joins TRBV25-1 to TRBJ1-4, with a tentative D call TRBD1 (6 bases). V lost 4 bases to trimming and J lost 5 bases, with 8 bases between them. Germline V CDR1 and CDR2: MGHDK, SYGVNS. This CDR3 is 13 amino acids long. CDR3 nucleotides: TGTGCCAGCAGTGGACAGGAGAATGAAAAACTGTTTTTT. It codes for CASSGQENEKLFF.

The chain links TRBV10-1 to TRBJ2-3, with D possibly being TRBD1 or TRBD2 (5 bases each). Looked up from germline, CDR1 is WNHNN and CDR2 is SYGVQD (reference sequence). Between the trimmed V and J ends, which lost 3 bases and 4 bases, there was a span of 14 bases. CDR3 length equals 15 residues. The CDR3, as DNA: TGCGCCAGCAGTGAAGGGACCCCGGGGCCAGATACGCAGTATTTT. Translated: CASSEGTPGPDTQYF.

The rearrangement links TRBV6-4 to TRBJ2-3; no clear D. Germline-derived CDR1 and CDR2 are MRHNA and SNTAGT. Trimming left V 3 bases short and J 0 bases short, with 7 bases between. The CDR3 covers 14 residues. The CDR3 sequence: CASSEKTSTDTQYF. Here the CDR3 DNA reads TGTGCCAGCAGTGAGAAGACTAGCACAGATACGCAGTATTTT.

The gene calls are TRBV7-9 and TRBJ2-3; TRBD1 matches at 7 bases. This CDR3 is 15 amino acids long. The J segment lost 3 bases and the V segment lost 4 bases, leaving 7 bases of the junction unmatched. The germline gives CDR1 SEHNR, CDR2 FQNEAQ (reference sequence). The CDR3 DNA follows: TGTGCCAGCAGCTGGGCAGGGGGTACGACAGATACGCAGTATTTT. It translates to CASSWAGGTTDTQYF.

The V call is TRBV30, the J call TRBJ2-7, with 15 bases matching TRBD2. With 5 bases clipped from V and 4 bases from J, the junction kept 12 bases outside the gene matches. The germline gives CDR1 GTSNPN, CDR2 SVGIG (reference sequence). The CDR3 has 17 residues. CDR3 residues: CAWDPGTSGGFWYEQYF. The CDR3 DNA follows: TGTGCCTGGGACCCGGGGACTAGCGGGGGGTTTTGGTACGAGCAGTACTTC.

The rearrangement joins TRBV2 to TRBJ2-3; a possible D gene is TRBD1 (6 bases). CDR1 and CDR2 from the germline V gene are SNHLY and FYNNEI. CDR3 size: 16 residues. V was cut by 8 bases and J by 4 bases, with 22 bases left in between. The DNA of the CDR3 is TGTGCCAGCTTGGGGGCTGGACAATTCGCTGCAGATACGCAGTATTTT. This encodes CASLGAGQFAADTQYF.

This chain joins TRBV6-6 and TRBJ2-3; 7 bases agree with TRBD2. CDR1 is MNHNY and CDR2 is SVGAGI in the germline V gene (reference sequence). With V trimmed by 2 bases and J by 2 bases, 4 bases remained unmatched. The CDR3 runs 15 residues. In DNA, the CDR3 is TGTGCCAGCAGTTACGCGGGAGTAAACACAGATACGCAGTATTTT. Its protein is CASSYAGVNTDTQYF.

The rearrangement uses TRBV7-2 and TRBJ2-7, with 7 bases that match TRBD1. V lost 0 bases, J lost 0 bases, and 11 bases stayed unmatched. Germline-derived CDR1 and CDR2 are SGHTA and FQGNSA. CDR3 length: 18 amino acids. Here the CDR3 reads CASSLAALRQGYSYEQYF. As DNA, the CDR3 is TGTGCCAGCAGCTTAGCAGCCCTGCGACAGGGATACTCCTACGAGCAGTACTTC. Using reference TRBV7-2 and TRBJ2-7 for the parts outside the CDR3, the full variable domain is GAGVSQSPSNKVTEKGKDVELRCDPISGHTALYWYRQSLGQGLEFLIYFQGNSAPDKSGLPSDRFSAERTGGSVSTLTIQRTQQEDSAVYLCASSLAALRQGYSYEQYFGPGTRLTVT.

The chain employs TRBV28 and TRBJ2-2, with 10 bases that match TRBD2. The CDR3 runs 15 residues. Germline values: CDR1 MDHEN, CDR2 SYDVKM. The V segment lost 2 bases and the J segment 6 bases; nucleotides outside the gene matches: 3. The CDR3 region has the DNA TGTGCCAGCAGTTTACTAGCGGGAGAGGCCGGGGAGCTGTTTTTT. Its protein is CASSLLAGEAGELFF.

The chain carries TRBV5-5 and TRBJ2-1, with D possibly being TRBD2 (6 bases). The CDR3 spans 15 residues. The V and J ends lost 4 bases and 10 bases respectively, with 21 bases between them. CDR1 is SGHKS, CDR2 YYEKEE, per germline (reference sequence). The CDR3 coding sequence is TGTGCCAGCAGCCCCCAAGGTGCGGGGTTAGGGGAGCAGTTCTTC. It specifies CASSPQGAGLGEQFF.

The chain carries TRBV5-4 and TRBJ1-2; D is unclear. The CDR3 has 14 residues. Germline V gene data show CDR1 as SGHNT and CDR2 as YYREEE (reference sequence). V lost 3 bases to trimming and J lost 0 bases, with 9 bases between them. The CDR3 DNA follows: TGTGCCAGCAGCTCGCGGGGTGCTAACTATGGCTACACCTTC. Translating gives CASSSRGANYGYTF.

This chain joins TRBV5-1 and TRBJ2-1; 7 nucleotides match TRBD2. This CDR3 has 15 amino acids. Germline CDR1 and CDR2: SGHRS and YFSETQ. With 0 bases clipped from V and 7 bases from J, the junction kept 7 bases outside the gene matches. The CDR3 spells CASSLVGLEVNEQFF. The CDR3 DNA is TGCGCCAGCAGCTTGGTTGGACTAGAAGTGAATGAGCAGTTCTTC. The full variable domain, completed using reference TRBV5-1 and TRBJ2-1, is KAGVTQTPRYLIKTRGQQVTLSCSPISGHRSVSWYQQTPGQGLQFLFEYFSETQRNKGNFPGRFSGRQFSNSRSEMNVSTLELGDSALYLCASSLVGLEVNEQFFGPGTRLTVL.

This rearrangement joins TRBV7-2 to TRBJ2-1; 9 nucleotides align to TRBD2. The germline gives CDR1 SGHTA, CDR2 FQGNSA. The CDR3 sequence is 18 residues long. Losses at the gene ends were 5 bases for V and 4 bases for J; bases not matched to a gene: 15. Here the CDR3 DNA reads TGTGCCAGCAGCCCGATTATCTCACTAGCGGGTCTGTACAATGAGCAGTTCTTC. Encoded protein: CASSPIISLAGLYNEQFF.

This chain joins TRBV15 and TRBJ1-2; a possible D gene is TRBD1 (6 bases). This CDR3 has 16 residues. The germline V gene encodes CDR1 LNHNV and CDR2 YYDKDF (reference sequence). V was pared by 0 bases and J by 5 bases, with 16 bases between. The CDR3 loop reads CATSRDARGTSYGYTF. DNA of the CDR3: TGTGCCACCAGCAGAGATGCGAGGGGGACGAGTTATGGCTACACCTTC.